Listed here is a single T cell receptor beta chain. CDR1 and CDR2 (germline): MRHNA, SNTAGT. The J segment lost 3 bases and the V segment lost 2 bases, leaving 0 bases of the junction unmatched. The CDR3 runs 15 residues. The sample is drawn from a study of T cell changes during pregnancy in multiple sclerosis. Clones were sequenced by immunoSEQ multiplex PCR, and TCRdb holds only the in-frame ones, with some missing. The sample consists of about 15,000 clones, 83% of them appearing once. The sample in question was CD8+ T cells from peripheral blood mononuclear cells, obtained after pregnancy. The chain uses TRBV6-4 and TRBJ2-6; 8 bases are shared with TRBD1. This sequence originates from a female donor in good health, enrolled as a control in a pregnancy study. In DNA, the CDR3 is TGTGCCAGCAGTGACGGACAGGGTGGGGCCAACGTCCTGACTTTC. Its protein product is CASSDGQGGANVLTF.